The 19 T cell receptor beta chains below were found in one sample sequenced in a study of T cell repertoires in aging, cancer and after chemotherapy. Amplification of TCR beta used genomic DNA extracted from peripheral blood. TRB rearrangements spanning V, D and J were amplified using mixed TRB-A/B primers. One entry per CDR3 protein results from TCRdb running MiXCR on the multiplex PCR reads. The sample has around 10,000 distinct CDR3 sequences; about 36% are singletons. Sequencing input: blood. Every receptor here comes from a human donor in good health.

The sample holds a few counts of this clonotype. J is TRBJ2-5 and V is TRBV30; D not resolved. CDR1 GTSNPN and CDR2 SVGIG come from the germline V gene (reference sequence). This CDR3 spans 11 amino acids. V shed 0 bases and J shed 1 base, with 0 bases lying between them. The CDR3 reads CAWSVQETQYF. In DNA, the CDR3 is TGTGCCTGGAGTGTCCAAGAGACCCAGTACTTC.

This clonotype was observed a handful of times. The rearrangement links TRBV5-4 to TRBJ2-5; D may correspond to TRBD1 or TRBD2 (6 bases each). The CDR3 runs to 15 residues. The germline CDR1 and CDR2 sequences are SGHNT and YYREEE (reference sequence). V lost 4 bases and J lost 2, with 15 bases in between. In nucleotides, the CDR3 is TGTGCCAGCAGCCCGGGGGCGGGACCGCAAGAGACCCAGTACTTC. Translated: CASSPGAGPQETQYF.

This clonotype is termed medium-sized. Here the CDR3 DNA reads TGCAGCGTTGACCGGGACACCGGGGAGCTGTTTTTT. This sequence encodes CSVDRDTGELFF. This chain joins TRBV29-1 and TRBJ2-2; D remains unclear. The CDR3 covers 12 residues. The ends were cut back, 3 bases at V and 3 bases at J, with 5 bases in the middle. From germline, CDR1 is SQVTM and CDR2 ANQGSEA.

The chain carries TRBV6-6 and TRBJ2-2; tentative D call: TRBD2 (5 bases). V dropped 4 bases and J dropped 6 bases, with 12 bases sitting between them. Germline CDR1 reads MNHNY; CDR2 reads SVGAGI (reference sequence). The CDR3 covers 14 residues. CDR3 bases: TGTGCCAGCAGTTCCGGGCCGGGATCCGGGGAGCTGTTTTTT. It specifies CASSSGPGSGELFF.

The chain is built from TRBV6-6 and TRBJ1-3; D is unclear. Between the trimmed V and J ends, which lost 9 bases and 0 bases, there was a span of 9 bases. The CDR3 covers 13 residues. Germline V gene lookup returns CDR1 MNHNY and CDR2 SVGAGI (reference sequence). CDR3 DNA: TGTGCCAGTCAATCTTTCTCTGGAAACACCATATATTTT. Its protein product is CASQSFSGNTIYF.

This clonotype is deemed medium-sized. The chain recombines TRBV5-5 with TRBJ2-3, with D possibly called TRBD1 or TRBD2 (6 bases each). The CDR3 extends over 14 amino acids. Germline-derived CDR1 and CDR2 are SGHKS and YYEKEE (reference sequence). The V end lost 6 bases, the J end lost 5 bases, and 16 bases lay between the germline ends. CDR3 protein: CASTIWGAGDTQYF. As DNA, the CDR3 is TGTGCCAGCACCATTTGGGGGGCAGGAGATACGCAGTATTTT.

V is TRBV4-1 and J is TRBJ2-2; 7 nucleotides match TRBD2. This CDR3 comprises 12 residues. Germline-derived CDR1 and CDR2 are MGHRA and YSYEKL. The trim removed 4 bases at V and 8 bases at J, leaving 1 base unmatched. The CDR3 sequence is CASSLGGGELFF. The CDR3 DNA sequence: TGCGCCAGCAGCCTGGGAGGGGGGGAGCTGTTTTTT.

This chain connects TRBV5-4 to TRBJ2-5; possible D gene TRBD2, 5 bases. The V gene lost 6 bases and the J gene lost 2 bases, with 11 bases spanning the gap. Per the germline V gene, CDR1 is SGHNT and CDR2 is YYREEE (reference sequence). There are 13 residues in the CDR3. The CDR3, as DNA: TGTGCCAGCACCACGGACTCTCAAGAGACCCAGTACTTC. It specifies CASTTDSQETQYF.

This rearrangement joins TRBV7-2 to TRBJ2-3; 7 bases match TRBD2. V trimming: 4 bases; J trimming: 4 bases; junction bases outside the gene matches: 11. This CDR3 spans 16 amino acids. CDR1 and CDR2 from the germline V gene are SGHTA and FQGNSA. The CDR3 DNA reads as TGTGCCAGCAGCTCCTTCGCGGGAGAACAGTCAGATACGCAGTATTTT. As protein: CASSSFAGEQSDTQYF.

This clonotype was counted a few times. This chain joins TRBV7-9 and TRBJ2-1; D is uncertain. This CDR3 comprises 12 residues. V lost 2 bases, J lost 8 bases, and 7 bases lay in between. Germline V lookup: CDR1 SEHNR, CDR2 FQNEAQ (reference sequence). CDR3 amino acids: CASSLLFHEQFF. CDR3 bases: TGTGCCAGCAGCTTATTATTCCATGAGCAGTTCTTC.

V usage is TRBV30 and J usage is TRBJ2-1; 9 bases match TRBD1. There are 14 residues in the CDR3. Germline values: CDR1 GTSNPN, CDR2 SVGIG (reference sequence). The J segment lost 6 bases and the V segment lost 1 base, leaving 4 bases of the junction unmatched. The CDR3 loop is CAWSGLTGGNEQFF. The CDR3 coding sequence is TGTGCCTGGAGTGGTTTGACAGGGGGCAATGAGCAGTTCTTC.

The chain couples TRBV19 to TRBJ2-7; 7 positions match TRBD2. In germline, CDR1 is LNHDA, CDR2 SQIVND (reference sequence). The CDR3 length is 11 residues. The junction had 3 bases not matched to a gene; V was cut back by 8 bases and J by 5 bases. Here the CDR3 DNA reads TGTGCCAGTTCCCGGGAGGACGAGCAGTACTTC. Amino acid sequence: CASSREDEQYF.

There are a few counts of this clonotype. The chain is built from TRBV13 and TRBJ2-3, with 16 bases identical to TRBD2. CDR1 and CDR2 from the germline V gene are PRHDT and FYEKMQ (reference sequence). Unmatched junction bases numbered 4, after V lost 5 bases and J lost 5 bases. The CDR3 consists of 16 residues. CDR3 DNA: TGTGCCAGCAGCCCCGGGACTAGCGGGAGGGGAGATACGCAGTATTTT. Its protein product is CASSPGTSGRGDTQYF.

This clonotype was seen a handful of times. The CDR3 region has the DNA TGCAGCGTTGAAGGGTTTGAGGGGGGCTATGGCTACACCTTC. It yields the protein CSVEGFEGGYGYTF. The J gene is TRBJ1-2, the V gene TRBV29-1, with TRBD1 as a possible D gene (6 bases). The CDR3 runs to 14 residues. V gave up 1 base and J gave up 4 bases, with 13 bases separating them. Germline V gene lookup returns CDR1 SQVTM and CDR2 ANQGSEA.

By proportion, this clonotype is medium-sized. One end of the junction is discordant with germline, which a read error may explain. The chain combines TRBV12-3 or TRBV12-4 with TRBJ2-3; 10 nucleotides align to TRBD2. The CDR3 contains 15 residues. CDR3 sequence: CASSLAGGSPDTQYF. Written as DNA, the CDR3 is TGTGCCAGCAGCTTAGCGGGAGGATCCCCAGATACGCAGTATTTT.

In its sample, this clonotype ranks as medium-sized (0.01 to 0.1%). The chain couples TRBV6-1 to TRBJ2-7, with 7 bases that match TRBD1. Germline CDR1 reads MNHNS; CDR2 reads SASEGT. The CDR3 is 14 residues long. J gave up 0 bases and V 1 base, and 0 bases lay outside the gene matches. The CDR3, as DNA: TGTGCCAGCAGTGAAGGGGACAGCTCCTACGAGCAGTACTTC. Translated: CASSEGDSSYEQYF.

This clonotype came up a few times. The chain couples TRBV19 to TRBJ1-1; D is undetermined. Between the trimmed V and J ends, which lost 7 bases and 2 bases, there was a span of 11 bases. Germline CDR1 is LNHDA and CDR2 is SQIVND (reference sequence). This CDR3 region has 13 residues. The CDR3, as DNA: TGTGCCAGTAACCCCCTGGGAAACACTGAAGCTTTCTTT. Encoded protein: CASNPLGNTEAFF. Complete variable domain (other parts from reference TRBV19 and TRBJ1-1): DGGITQSPKYLFRKEGQNVTLSCEQNLNHDAMYWYRQDPGQGLRLIYYSQIVNDFQKGDIAEGYSVSREKKESFPLTVTSAQKNPTAFYLCASNPLGNTEAFFGQGTRLTVV.

By share, this clonotype ranks as medium-sized (0.01 to 0.1%). V gene TRBV6-6 combines with J gene TRBJ2-5, with D tentatively TRBD1 (6 bases). CDR1 MNHNY and CDR2 SVGAGI come from the germline V gene (reference sequence). This CDR3 has 14 amino acids. V lost 1 base and J lost 1, with 7 bases in between. The CDR3 DNA reads TGTGCCAGCAGTTACTGGGGGCTCCAAGAGACCCAGTACTTC. This translates into CASSYWGLQETQYF.

The V and J genes are TRBV6-5 and TRBJ2-5; 8 bases match TRBD2. The CDR3 is 14 amino acids. With V trimmed by 6 bases and J by 5 bases, 8 bases remained unmatched. Germline CDR1 MNHEY, CDR2 SVGAGI. CDR3 sequence (DNA): TGTGCCAGCAGATCGGGAGGGGGAGGGGAGACCCAGTACTTC. The encoded protein is CASRSGGGGETQYF.